The 27 T cell receptor beta chains below were found in one sample sequenced in a study of cytotoxic CD8 clonotypes in ibrutinib-treated CLL. The protocol was immunoSEQ multiplex PCR, while the TCRdb copy is restricted to in-frame clones and leaves out a portion. This table holds some 200,000 clones, over 65% found once. Sample: PBMCs, taken after 12 months of ibrutinib treatment. These TCRs come from a human donor with chronic lymphocytic leukemia.

The chain uses TRBV28 and TRBJ2-4; possible D gene TRBD1, 5 bases. The CDR3 extends over 13 amino acids. Germline CDR1 is MDHEN and CDR2 is SYDVKM. With 9 bases removed from V and 2 bases from J, the gap between germline ends came to 11 bases. DNA of the CDR3: TGTGCCAGACAGGAAAAGCCCAAAAACATTCAGTACTTC. Translation: CARQEKPKNIQYF.

The chain links TRBV4-1 to TRBJ2-7, with D tentatively TRBD1 (6 bases). Trimming cost V 1 base and J 4 bases, with 8 bases left between them. Germline-derived CDR1 and CDR2 are MGHRA and YSYEKL. The CDR3 contains 13 residues. The CDR3 nucleotides read TGCGCCAGCAGCCAAGGGACAGATTACGAGCAGTACTTC. Protein product: CASSQGTDYEQYF.

CDR3 sequence (DNA): TGTGCCAGCAGCGGGGGACGGGAACTAGCCAAAAACATTCAGTACTTC. Its protein is CASSGGRELAKNIQYF. The chain joins TRBV28 to TRBJ2-4, with D maybe TRBD2 (6 bases). This CDR3 region has 16 residues. Per germline, CDR1 MDHEN and CDR2 SYDVKM. V was clipped by 6 bases and J by 0 bases, with 15 bases between them. Full variable domain (outside the CDR3, taken from reference TRBV28 and TRBJ2-4): DVKVTQSSRYLVKRTGEKVFLECVQDMDHENMFWYRQDPGLGLRLIYFSYDVKMKEKGDIPEGYSVSREKKERFSLILESASTNQTSMYLCASSGGRELAKNIQYFGAGTRLSVL.

The chain recombines TRBV5-6 with TRBJ2-7; no clear D. The length of the CDR3 is 13 residues. V was trimmed by 0 bases and J by 3 bases, leaving 7 bases between them. The germline gives CDR1 SGHDT, CDR2 YYEEEE. This CDR3 is CASSLVGSYEQYF. CDR3 coding DNA: TGTGCCAGCAGCTTGGTCGGAAGCTACGAGCAGTACTTC. Full variable domain (remainder filled in from reference TRBV5-6 and TRBJ2-7): DAGVTQSPTHLIKTRGQQVTLRCSPKSGHDTVSWYQQALGQGPQFIFQYYEEEERQRGNFPDRFSGHQFPNYSSELNVNALLLGDSALYLCASSLVGSYEQYFGPGTRLTVT.

V and J are TRBV4-3 and TRBJ2-1; 10 bases match TRBD2. J lost 4 bases, V lost 4 bases, and 1 base had no gene match. The CDR3 spans 14 residues. Germline-derived CDR1 and CDR2 are LGHNA and YSLEER. The chain's CDR3 is CASSRAGGYNEQFF. CDR3 nucleotides: TGCGCCAGCAGCCGAGCGGGAGGGTACAATGAGCAGTTCTTC.

In this sample, this clone turned up a few times. The chain is built from TRBV30 and TRBJ1-2, with D unclear. This CDR3 region has 15 residues. Trimming pared 0 bases from V and 1 base from J, leaving 12 bases between. Per the germline V gene, CDR1 is GTSNPN and CDR2 is SVGIG (reference sequence). The CDR3 protein is CAWSVQGGRNYGYTF. The CDR3 DNA is TGTGCCTGGAGTGTACAAGGTGGCCGTAACTATGGCTACACCTTC.

This clone was recorded once. The V gene is TRBV6-5, the J gene TRBJ2-4, with D possibly called TRBD1 or TRBD2 (6 bases each). Trimming removed 5 bases at V and 5 bases at J, with 13 bases between. This CDR3 is built from 14 residues. The germline V gene encodes CDR1 MNHEY and CDR2 SVGAGI. The CDR3 DNA is TGTGCCAGCAGTGAGGGGGGAGGCGAAAACATTCAGTACTTC. Its translation is CASSEGGGENIQYF.

This chain uses TRBV10-2 with TRBJ2-1; D remains ambiguous. Germline CDR1 is WSHSY and CDR2 is SAAADI. V lost 0 bases, J lost 9 bases, and 3 bases lay in between. CDR3 size: 11 residues. The CDR3 region has the DNA TGCGCCAGCAGTGAGTCGGGTGAGCAGTTCTTC. Translating it yields CASSESGEQFF.

The chain joins TRBV5-4 to TRBJ1-5, with TRBD1 matching over 8 bases. After removal of 1 base from V and 4 bases from J, the junction contained 1 base not matched to a gene. The CDR3 is 14 residues long. From germline, CDR1 is SGHNT and CDR2 YYREEE (reference sequence). CDR3 nucleotides: TGTGCCAGCAGCTTGACAGGGGGAAATCAGCCCCAGCATTTT. It translates to CASSLTGGNQPQHF.

This clone was recorded once. The V call is TRBV5-6, the J call TRBJ2-7; 9 nucleotides match TRBD1. Germline V gives CDR1 SGHDT, CDR2 YYEEEE. V trimming: 1 base; J trimming: 3 bases; junction bases outside the gene matches: 8. This CDR3 contains 16 residues. CDR3 loop: CASSLRTGAGVYEQYF. The CDR3 DNA follows: TGTGCCAGCAGCTTGAGGACAGGGGCCGGGGTCTACGAGCAGTACTTC.

This clone turned up a few times. The same CDR3 can be traced to other DNA sequences in this sample. The CDR3 loop reads CASTQGNEKLFF. CDR3 nucleotides: TGTGCCAGTACACAGGGCAATGAAAAACTGTTTTTT. The chain is built from TRBV19 and TRBJ1-4, with a weak D call TRBD1 (6 bases). Trimming removed 7 bases at V and 5 bases at J, with 8 bases between. CDR3 length: 12 residues. CDR1 and CDR2 from the germline V gene are LNHDA and SQIVND (reference sequence). Looking up the rest from reference TRBV19 and TRBJ1-4 gives the full variable domain: DGGITQSPKYLFRKEGQNVTLSCEQNLNHDAMYWYRQDPGQGLRLIYYSQIVNDFQKGDIAEGYSVSREKKESFPLTVTSAQKNPTAFYLCASTQGNEKLFFGSGTQLSVL.

This clone has just one count. This chain links TRBV27 with TRBJ1-2; TRBD1 matches 8 bases. The CDR3 length is 14 residues. The V gene end was trimmed by 6 bases and the J gene end by 6 bases; junction bases not matched to a gene: 9. Germline values: CDR1 MNHEY, CDR2 SMNVEV (reference sequence). CDR3 nucleotide sequence: TGTGCCAGCAGCCCGGCCGGGACAGGAAATGGCTACACCTTC. It is translated as CASSPAGTGNGYTF.

The chain employs TRBV18 and TRBJ2-7; D uncertain. This CDR3 is 12 amino acids long. V lost 3 bases and J lost 4, with 7 bases in between. The germline CDR1 and CDR2 sequences are KGHSH and LQKENI. CDR3 nucleotide sequence: TGTGCCAGCTCACCCGAACTTTACGAGCAGTACTTC. Protein: CASSPELYEQYF.

Only one count was recorded for this clone. The chain recombines TRBV7-9 with TRBJ1-1, with a tentative D call TRBD1 (5 bases). Trimming took off 5 bases at V and 1 base at J, with 11 bases between the two ends. CDR3 length: 14 residues. Germline-derived CDR1 and CDR2 are SEHNR and FQNEAQ (reference sequence). In DNA form, the CDR3 reads TGTGCCAGCAGCAAAAACCAGGGGAACACTGAAGCTTTCTTT. This translates into CASSKNQGNTEAFF.

The V gene is TRBV5-1, the J gene TRBJ2-3, with D perhaps TRBD2 (5 bases). Germline V CDR1 and CDR2: SGHRS, YFSETQ. The CDR3 sequence is 14 residues long. The germline V and J ends were trimmed by 0 bases and 2 bases, with 7 bases remaining between them. The CDR3 DNA reads TGCGCCAGCAGCTTGGACGGGAACACAGATACGCAGTATTTT. Translation: CASSLDGNTDTQYF. The whole variable domain, remainder taken from reference TRBV5-1 and TRBJ2-3, is KAGVTQTPRYLIKTRGQQVTLSCSPISGHRSVSWYQQTPGQGLQFLFEYFSETQRNKGNFPGRFSGRQFSNSRSEMNVSTLELGDSALYLCASSLDGNTDTQYFGPGTRLTVL.

V is TRBV28 and J is TRBJ1-3, with no clear D. V was shortened by 4 bases and J by 0 bases, with 13 bases between the two germline ends. The germline CDR1 and CDR2 sequences are MDHEN and SYDVKM. This CDR3 region has 16 residues. CDR3 in DNA: TGTGCCAGCAGTTCCGCCTCTGCTAACTCTGGAAACACCATATATTTT. This sequence encodes CASSSASANSGNTIYF.

This clone was detected only once. The chain couples TRBV25-1 to TRBJ1-2; no firm D call. Germline CDR1 MGHDK, CDR2 SYGVNS. The ends were cut back, 2 bases at V and 9 bases at J, with 13 bases in the middle. The CDR3 contains 13 residues. The chain's CDR3 is CASSEGYGYRYTF. In DNA form, the CDR3 reads TGTGCCAGCAGTGAAGGATATGGGTATCGCTACACCTTC.

This chain links TRBV6-1 with TRBJ1-5; 9 bases map to TRBD1. V shed 6 bases, J shed 6 bases, and the junction held 6 bases outside the gene matches. This CDR3 comprises 14 residues. Germline assignment: CDR1 MNHNS and CDR2 SASEGT. The DNA of the CDR3 is TGTGCCAGCAGCTTACAGGGGGCTAGTCAGCCCCAGCATTTT. It codes for CASSLQGASQPQHF.

This clone was detected a few times. The sample has other DNA sequences that encode this CDR3 too. This chain uses TRBV30 with TRBJ1-2; D possibly corresponds to TRBD1 (6 bases). The length of the CDR3 is 13 residues. The germline CDR1 and CDR2 sequences are GTSNPN and SVGIG (reference sequence). V was clipped by 0 bases and J by 8 bases, with 13 bases between them. The CDR3 region has the DNA TGTGCCTGGAGTGTAAACAGGGATTACGGCTACACCTTC. As protein: CAWSVNRDYGYTF.

V and J are TRBV29-1 and TRBJ1-1, with 9 nucleotides matching TRBD1. There are 13 residues in the CDR3. Germline V gene lookup returns CDR1 SQVTM and CDR2 ANQGSEA. Trimming at V came to 5 bases and at J to 12 bases, leaving 13 bases not matched to a gene. The CDR3 bases are TGCAGCGTTTATCACAGGGGGCGACTGGGAACTTTCTTT. As protein: CSVYHRGRLGTFF.

The V gene is TRBV19, the J gene TRBJ1-6; 8 positions match TRBD1. The CDR3 is 14 amino acids. Germline values: CDR1 LNHDA, CDR2 SQIVND (reference sequence). J gave up 10 bases and V 5 bases, and 7 bases lay outside the gene matches. In DNA form, the CDR3 reads TGTGCCAGTAGTTCGGACAGGGTTTACTCACCCCTCCACTTT. This translates into CASSSDRVYSPLHF.

The chain combines TRBV2 with TRBJ2-7, with TRBD2 matching over 7 bases. Trimming removed 6 bases from V and 0 bases from J; junction bases left unmatched: 5. CDR1 and CDR2 from the germline V gene are SNHLY and FYNNEI. CDR3 length equals 14 residues. The CDR3 loop reads CASRDTSASYEQYF. In nucleotides, the CDR3 is TGTGCCAGCAGAGACACTAGCGCCTCCTACGAGCAGTACTTC.

The chain employs TRBV15 and TRBJ1-1, with D uncertain. Trimming pared 2 bases from V and 4 bases from J, leaving 14 bases between. The germline V gene has CDR1 LNHNV and CDR2 YYDKDF (reference sequence). This CDR3 is built from 15 residues. CDR3 loop: CATSRFGVLSTEAFF. CDR3 DNA sequence: TGTGCCACCAGCAGATTTGGGGTTTTGAGCACTGAAGCTTTCTTT.

This clone was picked up one time. V usage is TRBV5-4 and J usage is TRBJ1-6; 7 bases match TRBD1. The V gene end was trimmed by 2 bases and the J gene end by 10 bases; junction bases not matched to a gene: 6. The CDR3 consists of 14 residues. The V gene's germline CDR1 is SGHNT and CDR2 YYREEE (reference sequence). The CDR3, as DNA: TGTGCCAGCAGCTTTTCACAGGGGACGTCACCCCTCCACTTT. Translation: CASSFSQGTSPLHF.

The chain has TRBV29-1 and TRBJ2-1, with TRBD2 matching over 9 bases. CDR1 is SQVTM and CDR2 is ANQGSEA in the germline V gene. Unmatched junction bases numbered 2, after V lost 5 bases and J lost 0 bases. This CDR3 spans 14 amino acids. This CDR3 is CSVPSGNSYNEQFF. Here the CDR3 DNA reads TGCAGCGTTCCTAGCGGGAACTCCTACAATGAGCAGTTCTTC.

This chain connects TRBV30 to TRBJ2-1, with 8 bases lining up with TRBD2. The CDR3 is made up of 13 amino acids. The trim removed 0 bases at V and 12 bases at J, leaving 7 bases unmatched. The V gene's germline CDR1 is GTSNPN and CDR2 SVGIG (reference sequence). CDR3 in DNA: TGTGCCTGGAGTGTTATAGCGGGGTTTGGGCAGTTCTTC. It translates to CAWSVIAGFGQFF.

This clone was observed once. The gene calls are TRBV1 and TRBJ2-5; the table's D call, TRBD2, has no DNA check behind it. TRBV1 counts as a pseudogene. The CDR3 is made up of 16 amino acids. In DNA, the CDR3 is TGCACCAGCAGCCAGCTAGCGGAGGGGTACCAAGAGACCCAGTACTTC. Amino acids: CTSSQLAEGYQETQYF.